The 24 T cell receptor beta chains in this list originate from one sample, sequenced in a study of CXCR3-negative and CXCR3-positive naive CD8 T cells. General study points: Researchers report that CXCR3-positive naive cells carry more hydrophobic TRB CDR3s than CXCR3-negative naive cells.

These receptors' targets are unknown. 5' RACE with UMI labels generated the TRB cDNA libraries. TCRdb re-called the 5' RACE reads and shows each CDR3 protein once, DNA omitted. The sample table sets out under 85,000 distinct CDR3 sequences. Sequenced: naive CXCR3+ CD8+ T cells from blood. Sample subset: CD45RO-CCR7+CD27+CD95- naive CD8+ T cells expressing CXCR3 (TNR3+). The receptor set was obtained from a human donor in good health. Some clones in this sample may be carry-over from other donors' samples.

This rearrangement joins TRBV29-1 to TRBJ2-5; TCRdb calls TRBD2, which cannot be checked without DNA. The CDR3 is made up of 16 amino acids. CDR1 SQVTM and CDR2 ANQGSEA come from the germline V gene. CDR3: CSVAGASGSYGETQYF. The complete variable domain, with remaining parts taken from reference TRBV29-1 and TRBJ2-5, reads SAVISQKPSRDICQRGTSLTIQCQVDSQVTMMFWYRQQPGQSLTLIATANQGSEATYESGFVIDKFPISRPNLTFSTLTVSNMSPEDSSIYLCSVAGASGSYGETQYFGPGTRLLVL.

This sequence joins TRBV23-1 and TRBJ2-1; the TRBD1 assignment by TCRdb is unverifiable without DNA. TRBV23-1 is assigned to the ORF class and has an uncertain function. The CDR3 is 17 residues long. The chain's CDR3 is CASSPDPGQGAYNEQFF.

The CDR3 spells CASRTTGDGQPQHF. The chain combines TRBV2 with TRBJ1-5; no DNA is available, so the TRBD1 call from TCRdb remains unchecked. CDR3 length equals 14 residues. Germline V lookup: CDR1 SNHLY, CDR2 FYNNEI.

J is TRBJ1-2 and V is TRBV29-1. CDR1 is SQVTM, CDR2 ANQGSEA, per germline. This CDR3 spans 15 amino acids. CDR3 sequence: CSAHSGGQGRDGYTF.

This chain links TRBV6-2 or TRBV6-3 with TRBJ1-1; TCRdb indicates TRBD1, and absent DNA this call remains unverified. The CDR3 is 14 residues long. CDR1 is MNHEY and CDR2 is SVGEGT in the germline V gene. The CDR3 is CASTKYDRGTEAFF.

The chain combines TRBV29-1 with TRBJ1-2; TCRdb returns TRBD1, unconfirmable since there is no DNA. From germline, CDR1 is SQVTM and CDR2 ANQGSEA. The CDR3 is made up of 11 amino acids. CDR3 amino acids: CSVQGGYGYTF.

The V and J genes are TRBV12-3 or TRBV12-4 and TRBJ2-5; absent DNA, TCRdb's TRBD1 call cannot be checked. This CDR3 region has 15 residues. CDR3 sequence reads: CASSLAGGWGETQYF.

The CDR3: CSASGETDTQYF. The rearrangement links TRBV20-1 to TRBJ2-3. CDR1 is DFQATT, CDR2 SNEGSKA, per germline (reference sequence). This CDR3 has 12 amino acids.

V gene TRBV10-3 combines with J gene TRBJ2-7; lacking DNA, the TRBD2 call made by TCRdb goes unchecked. The CDR3 spans 14 residues. CDR1 ENHRY and CDR2 SYGVKD come from the germline V gene. The CDR3 is CAISGTSGEDEQCF.

V and J are TRBV28 and TRBJ2-7; TCRdb returns TRBD1, unconfirmable since there is no DNA. CDR1 and CDR2 (germline): MDHEN, SYDVKM. The CDR3 extends over 14 amino acids. The CDR3 spells CASSFGTGKYEQYF.

This rearrangement joins TRBV24-1 to TRBJ2-3; the D gene TCRdb calls, TRBD1, cannot be checked with no DNA. The germline gives CDR1 KGHDR, CDR2 SFDVKD. There are 15 residues in the CDR3. The CDR3 is CATSVWRDGTDTQYF.

This chain connects TRBV11-2 to TRBJ2-1; TCRdb returns TRBD2, unconfirmable since there is no DNA. The CDR3 has 13 residues. In germline, CDR1 is SGHAT, CDR2 FQNNGV. The CDR3 sequence: CASLGELLVEQFF.

This CDR3 is CSASRTANTGELFF. This chain links TRBV20-1 with TRBJ2-2. CDR1 and CDR2 (germline): DFQATT, SNEGSKA (reference sequence). The CDR3 sequence is 14 residues long.

The gene calls are TRBV12-3 or TRBV12-4 and TRBJ2-5; TCRdb's assignment of TRBD1 cannot be checked, as there is no DNA. The CDR3 consists of 13 residues. CDR3 sequence reads: CASKGQGQETQYF.

The chain employs TRBV14 and TRBJ2-5; TCRdb picks TRBD2, but there is no DNA to check that call. Germline V gene sequence: CDR1 SGHDN, CDR2 FVKESK. The CDR3 is 15 amino acids. Here the CDR3 reads CASSHKLAEQETQYF. Full variable domain (missing parts from reference TRBV14 and TRBJ2-5): EAGVTQFPSHSVIEKGQTVTLRCDPISGHDNLYWYRRVMGKEIKFLLHFVKESKQDESGMPNNRFLAERTGGTYSTLKVQPAELEDSGVYFCASSHKLAEQETQYFGPGTRLLVL.

The rearrangement joins TRBV29-1 to TRBJ2-3; absent DNA, TCRdb's TRBD2 call cannot be checked. CDR1 SQVTM and CDR2 ANQGSEA come from the germline V gene. CDR3 size: 14 residues. CDR3 loop: CSVGLAGGTDTQYF.

V and J are TRBV10-3 and TRBJ2-5; TCRdb gives TRBD2 as the D gene, but with no DNA this cannot be confirmed. Germline loops: CDR1 ENHRY, CDR2 SYGVKD. The CDR3 is made up of 14 amino acids. This CDR3 is CAISQRGGQETQYF.

This chain connects TRBV12-3 or TRBV12-4 to TRBJ2-5; TCRdb proposes TRBD2, but this gene call is untestable without DNA. The CDR3 is 13 amino acids. The CDR3 region is CASSFGLAETQYF.

The chain is built from TRBV7-9 and TRBJ1-1; checking the TCRdb D call of TRBD1 is not possible without DNA. Germline V lookup: CDR1 SEHNR, CDR2 FQNEAQ (reference sequence). The CDR3 has 15 residues. CDR3 region: CASSPGQGVNTEAFF.

This chain joins TRBV28 and TRBJ1-5; TCRdb designates TRBD1, a call that cannot be tested without DNA. The CDR3 has 14 residues. The germline CDR1 and CDR2 sequences are MDHEN and SYDVKM. The CDR3 sequence is CASRPDSANQPQHF.

J is TRBJ2-7 and V is TRBV28; without DNA, the TCRdb call of TRBD1 cannot be checked. The CDR3 totals 15 residues. Germline loops: CDR1 MDHEN, CDR2 SYDVKM. CDR3 protein: CASSLWGQRLYEQYF.

The genes are TRBV13 and TRBJ1-2; TCRdb names TRBD1, which stays unverified in the absence of DNA. The CDR3 runs to 15 residues. Per germline, CDR1 PRHDT and CDR2 FYEKMQ (reference sequence). CDR3 amino acids: CASSSVGTDTYGYTF.

The chain is built from TRBV27 and TRBJ2-7; there is no DNA to check the TCRdb D call of TRBD2. CDR3 length: 12 amino acids. Germline loops: CDR1 MNHEY, CDR2 SMNVEV (reference sequence). The CDR3 here is CASKAGANEQYF.

The V call is TRBV20-1, the J call TRBJ2-7; TCRdb indicates TRBD1, and absent DNA this call remains unverified. The germline gives CDR1 DFQATT, CDR2 SNEGSKA (reference sequence). The CDR3 totals 14 residues. The CDR3 sequence is CSARTWDSSYEQYF.